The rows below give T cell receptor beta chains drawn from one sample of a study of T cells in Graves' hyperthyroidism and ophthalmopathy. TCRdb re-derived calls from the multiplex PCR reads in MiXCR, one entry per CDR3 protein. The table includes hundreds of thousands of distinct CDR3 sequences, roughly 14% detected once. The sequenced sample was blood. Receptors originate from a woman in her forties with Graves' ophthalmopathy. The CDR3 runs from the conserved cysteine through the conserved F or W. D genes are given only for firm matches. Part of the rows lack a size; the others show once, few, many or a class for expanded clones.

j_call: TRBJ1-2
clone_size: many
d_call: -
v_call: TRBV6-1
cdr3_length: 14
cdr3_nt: TGTGCCAGCAGTGGGACAGAAGCTAACTATGGCTACACCTTC
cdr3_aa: CASSGTEANYGYTF

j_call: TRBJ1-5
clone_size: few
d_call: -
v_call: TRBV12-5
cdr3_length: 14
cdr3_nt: TGTGCTTCAACACGGGGCGATAGCAATCAGCCCCAGCATTTT
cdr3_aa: CASTRGDSNQPQHF

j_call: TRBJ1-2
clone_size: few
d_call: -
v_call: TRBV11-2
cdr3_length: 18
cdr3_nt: TGTGCCAGCAGCTTAGATCTGGGCACCATGACTTACAACTATGGCTACACCTTC
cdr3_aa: CASSLDLGTMTYNYGYTF

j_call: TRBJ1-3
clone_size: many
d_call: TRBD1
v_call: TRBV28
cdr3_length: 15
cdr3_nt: TGTGCCAGCAGCTCCGGGACAGGATCTGGAAACACCATATATTTT
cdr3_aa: CASSSGTGSGNTIYF

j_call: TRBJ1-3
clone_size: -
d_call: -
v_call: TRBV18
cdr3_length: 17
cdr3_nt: TGTGCCAGCTCACCACCTTTTGGGGACGTACGTGGGAACACCATATATTTT
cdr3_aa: CASSPPFGDVRGNTIYF

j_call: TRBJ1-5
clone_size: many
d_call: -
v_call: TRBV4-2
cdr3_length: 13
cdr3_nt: TGTGCCAGCAGCCACGACAGTTACCAGCCCCAGCATTTT
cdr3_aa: CASSHDSYQPQHF

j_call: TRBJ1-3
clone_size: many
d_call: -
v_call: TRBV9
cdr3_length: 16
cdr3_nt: TGTGCCAGCAGCCCCACGGACAGTTTTAGTGGAAACACCATATATTTT
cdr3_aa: CASSPTDSFSGNTIYF

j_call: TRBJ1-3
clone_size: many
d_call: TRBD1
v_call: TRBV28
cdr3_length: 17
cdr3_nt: TGTGCCAGCAGTTTCCCGCAGGGGGCAGCGGATAGAGACACCATATATTTT
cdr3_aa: CASSFPQGAADRDTIYF

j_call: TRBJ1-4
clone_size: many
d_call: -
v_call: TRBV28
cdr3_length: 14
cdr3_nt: TGTGCCAGCAGCGGGGGGGTTCACAATGAAAAACTGTTTTTT
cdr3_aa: CASSGGVHNEKLFF

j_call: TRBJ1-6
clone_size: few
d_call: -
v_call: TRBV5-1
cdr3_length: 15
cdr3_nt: TGCGCCAGCAGCTTGGAAGTATCCTATAATTCACCCCTCCACTTT
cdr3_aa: CASSLEVSYNSPLHF

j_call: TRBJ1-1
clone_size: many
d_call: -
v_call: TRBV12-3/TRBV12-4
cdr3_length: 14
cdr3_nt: TGTGCCAGCAGTTTAGCGGGGGGTATCGGTGAAGCTTTCTTT
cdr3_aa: CASSLAGGIGEAFF

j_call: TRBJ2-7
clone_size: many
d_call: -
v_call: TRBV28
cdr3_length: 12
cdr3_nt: TGTGCCAGCAGTTTATCCAACGTTGAGCAGTACTTC
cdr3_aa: CASSLSNVEQYF

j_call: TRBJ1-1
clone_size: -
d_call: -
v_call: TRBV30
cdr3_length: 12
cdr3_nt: TGTGCCTGGAAAAGGGGTTGGACTGAAGCTTTCTTT
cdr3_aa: CAWKRGWTEAFF

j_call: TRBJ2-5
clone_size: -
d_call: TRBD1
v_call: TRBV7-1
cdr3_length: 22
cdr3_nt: TGTGCCAGCAGCGTCTTAATCGGTGGAGGGGACAGGGCCTCCCCGGTCCAAGAGACCCAGTACTTC
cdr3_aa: CASSVLIGGGDRASPVQETQYF

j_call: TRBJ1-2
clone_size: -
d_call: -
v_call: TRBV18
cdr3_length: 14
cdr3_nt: TGTGCCAGCTCACCCCAAAAGGAGTTCTATGGCTACACCTTC
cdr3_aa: CASSPQKEFYGYTF

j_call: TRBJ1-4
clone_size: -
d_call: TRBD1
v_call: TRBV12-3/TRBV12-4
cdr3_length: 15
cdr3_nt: TGTGCCAGCAGTGGGACAGGGCTCAGGGGTGAAAAACTGTTTTTT
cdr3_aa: CASSGTGLRGEKLFF

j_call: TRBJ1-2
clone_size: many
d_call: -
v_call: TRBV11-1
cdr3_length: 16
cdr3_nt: TGTGCCAGCAGCTCAACAGGAGTCCCCACACTCTATGGCTACACCTTC
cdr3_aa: CASSSTGVPTLYGYTF

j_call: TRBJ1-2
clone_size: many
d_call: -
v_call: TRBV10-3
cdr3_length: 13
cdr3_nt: TGTGCCATCAAGACCTCCAGGTCCAGGGGCTACACCTTC
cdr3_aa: CAIKTSRSRGYTF

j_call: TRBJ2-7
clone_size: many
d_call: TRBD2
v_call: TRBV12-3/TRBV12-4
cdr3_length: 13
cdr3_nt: TGTGCCAGTATGGATAGCGGGTATTACGAGCAGTACTTC
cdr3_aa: CASMDSGYYEQYF

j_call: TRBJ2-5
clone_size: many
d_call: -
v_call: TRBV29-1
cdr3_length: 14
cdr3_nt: TGCAGCGCCGGCGCACGGAAGTACCAAGAGACCCAGTACTTC
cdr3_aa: CSAGARKYQETQYF

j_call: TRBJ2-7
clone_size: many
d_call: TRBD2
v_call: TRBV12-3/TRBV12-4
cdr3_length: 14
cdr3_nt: TGTGCCAGCAGTCGTAATAGCGGGAGCTACGAGCAGTACTTC
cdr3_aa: CASSRNSGSYEQYF

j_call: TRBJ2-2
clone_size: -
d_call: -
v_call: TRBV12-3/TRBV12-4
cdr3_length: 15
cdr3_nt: TGTGCCAGCAGATTGACAGGGGAGGGCACCGGGGAGCTGTTTTTT
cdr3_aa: CASRLTGEGTGELFF

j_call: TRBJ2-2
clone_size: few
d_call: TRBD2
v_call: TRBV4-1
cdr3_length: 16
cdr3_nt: TGCGCCAGCAGCCAAGTGATTGCTAGCGGGACCGGGGAGCTGTTTTTT
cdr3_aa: CASSQVIASGTGELFF

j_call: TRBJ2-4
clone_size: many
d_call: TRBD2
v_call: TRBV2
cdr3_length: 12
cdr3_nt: TGTGCCAGCAGTGAACCCGGGGGGATTCAGTACTTC
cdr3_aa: CASSEPGGIQYF

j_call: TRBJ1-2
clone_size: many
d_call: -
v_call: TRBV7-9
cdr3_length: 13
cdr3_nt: TGTGCCAGCAGCCCGACCAAAGGCTATGGCTACACCTTC
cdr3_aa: CASSPTKGYGYTF

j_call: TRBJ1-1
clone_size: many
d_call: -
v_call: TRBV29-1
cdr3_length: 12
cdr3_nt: TGCAGCGTCGCCTTGATGAACGCTGAAGCTTTCTTT
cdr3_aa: CSVALMNAEAFF

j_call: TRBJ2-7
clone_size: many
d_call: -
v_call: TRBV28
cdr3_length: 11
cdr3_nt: TGTGCCTCCGGACCTGGCTACGAGCAGTACTTC
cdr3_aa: CASGPGYEQYF

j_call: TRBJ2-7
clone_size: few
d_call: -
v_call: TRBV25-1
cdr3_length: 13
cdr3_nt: TGTGCCAGCAGTGGGCTAGAGTGGTACGAGCAGTACTTC
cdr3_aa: CASSGLEWYEQYF

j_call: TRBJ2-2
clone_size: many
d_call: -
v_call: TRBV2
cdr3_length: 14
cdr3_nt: TGTGCCAGCAGTGAAGCGAGGGCCAGAGGGGAGCTGTTTTTT
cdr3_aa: CASSEARARGELFF

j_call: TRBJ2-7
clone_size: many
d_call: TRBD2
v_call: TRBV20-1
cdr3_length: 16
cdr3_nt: TGCAGTGCTAGATCGTTCTTAAGCGGGAGTACCTACGAGCAGTACTTC
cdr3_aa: CSARSFLSGSTYEQYF

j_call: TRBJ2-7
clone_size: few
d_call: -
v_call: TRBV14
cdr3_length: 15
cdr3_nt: TGTGCCAGCAGCCAAGACCCCATGCACTCCTACGAGCAGTACTTC
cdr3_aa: CASSQDPMHSYEQYF

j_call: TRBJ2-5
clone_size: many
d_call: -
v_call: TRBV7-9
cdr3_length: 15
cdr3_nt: TGTGCCAGCAGCCCGCCGGCCGGGTTGGGAGAGACCCAGTACTTC
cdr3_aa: CASSPPAGLGETQYF

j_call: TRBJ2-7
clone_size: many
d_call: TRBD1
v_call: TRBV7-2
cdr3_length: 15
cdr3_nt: TGTGCCAGCAGCTTATCGGGACAGGGGCCCTACGAGCAGTACTTC
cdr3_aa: CASSLSGQGPYEQYF

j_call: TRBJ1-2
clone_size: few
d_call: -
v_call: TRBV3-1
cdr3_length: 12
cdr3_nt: TGTGCCAGCAGCCAATCGGACAGCCTGGGGACCTTC
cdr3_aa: CASSQSDSLGTF

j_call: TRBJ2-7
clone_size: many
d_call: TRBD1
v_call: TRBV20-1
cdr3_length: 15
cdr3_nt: TGCAGTGCTGACACCAACACGGGACAGGGGACCGAGCAGTACTTC
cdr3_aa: CSADTNTGQGTEQYF

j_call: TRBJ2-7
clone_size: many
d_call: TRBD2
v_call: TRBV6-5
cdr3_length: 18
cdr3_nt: TGTGCCAGCAGTAATCGACTAGCGGGAGTGTCAAGCTCCTACGAGCAGTACTTC
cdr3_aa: CASSNRLAGVSSSYEQYF

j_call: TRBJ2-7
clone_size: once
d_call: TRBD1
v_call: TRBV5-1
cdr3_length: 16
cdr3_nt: TGCGCCAGCAGCTTATCGCCCGGGACAGGGTCCAACGAGCAGTACTTC
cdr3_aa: CASSLSPGTGSNEQYF

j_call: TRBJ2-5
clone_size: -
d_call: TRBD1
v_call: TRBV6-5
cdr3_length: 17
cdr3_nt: TGTGCCAGCAGTTACTCTCGGACAGGGGAAGGCAAGGAGACCCAGTACTTC
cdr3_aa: CASSYSRTGEGKETQYF

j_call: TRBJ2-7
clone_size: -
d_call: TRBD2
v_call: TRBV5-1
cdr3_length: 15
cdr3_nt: TGCGCCAGCAGCTTGGTGAGCGGGAGGGCCGACGAGCAGTACTTC
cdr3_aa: CASSLVSGRADEQYF

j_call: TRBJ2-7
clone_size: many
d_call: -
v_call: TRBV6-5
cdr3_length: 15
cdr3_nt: TGTGCCAGCAGTTACTCGAGGCGTTCAACCTACGAGCAGTACTTC
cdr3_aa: CASSYSRRSTYEQYF

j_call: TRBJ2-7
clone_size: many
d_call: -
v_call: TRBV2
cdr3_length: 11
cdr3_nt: TGTGCCAGCAGTCTCTATAGGGAGCAGTACTTC
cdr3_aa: CASSLYREQYF

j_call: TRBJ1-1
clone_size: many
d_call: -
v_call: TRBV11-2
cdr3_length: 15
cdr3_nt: TGTGCCAGCAGCTTAGAGGAACAGGTGAACACTGAAGCTTTCTTT
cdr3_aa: CASSLEEQVNTEAFF

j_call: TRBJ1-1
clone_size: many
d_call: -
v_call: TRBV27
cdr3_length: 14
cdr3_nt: TGTGCCAGCAGTTTAAGGGGCTCGAACACTGAAGCTTTCTTT
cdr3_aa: CASSLRGSNTEAFF

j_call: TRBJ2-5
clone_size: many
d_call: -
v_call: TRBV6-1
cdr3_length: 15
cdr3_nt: TGTGCCAGCAGACTTAGCGGAGGGTTTCAAGAGACCCAGTACTTC
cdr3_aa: CASRLSGGFQETQYF

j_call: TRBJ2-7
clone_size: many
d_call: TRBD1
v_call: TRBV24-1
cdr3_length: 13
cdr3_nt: TGTGCCACCAGTGATGAAACAGGGGGCCATCGGTACTTC
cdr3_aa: CATSDETGGHRYF

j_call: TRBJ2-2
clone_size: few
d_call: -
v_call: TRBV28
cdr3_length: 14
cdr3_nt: TGTGCCAGCAGAGGCGGGGCGAACACCGGGGAGCTGTTTTTT
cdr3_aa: CASRGGANTGELFF

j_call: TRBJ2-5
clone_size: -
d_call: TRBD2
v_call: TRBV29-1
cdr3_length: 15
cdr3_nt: TGCAGCGTTGAAGACGGGAGGAGTTTTGGGGAGACCCAGTACTTC
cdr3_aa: CSVEDGRSFGETQYF

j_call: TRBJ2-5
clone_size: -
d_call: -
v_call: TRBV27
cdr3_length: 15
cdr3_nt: TGTGCCAGCAGTTTGGGACTCACGCAAGGGGAGACCCAGTACTTC
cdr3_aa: CASSLGLTQGETQYF